This entry lists 9 T cell receptor beta chains sequenced from one sample in a study of cytomegalovirus exposure and HLA in healthy donors. TCRdb's table, derived via immunoSEQ multiplex PCR, lists solely in-frame clones and lacks some. The repertoire holds 180,000 or so clones, about 89% seen once, with roughly 6.6% in the top ten. Sequenced sample: PBMCs. Receptors were obtained from a man aged 25 to 40 in good health and CMV-seropositive.

This clone showed up just once. This sequence joins TRBV30 and TRBJ2-7, with D possibly matching TRBD1 (5 bases). This CDR3 has 12 residues. Germline CDR1 is GTSNPN and CDR2 is SVGIG (reference sequence). With 3 bases removed from V and 0 bases from J, the gap between germline ends came to 6 bases. The DNA for the CDR3 is TGTGCCTGGAGCCAGGGCTCCTACGAGCAGTACTTC. It codes for CAWSQGSYEQYF.

The chain carries TRBV6-1 and TRBJ1-2, with TRBD1 matching 9 bases. Germline V gene data show CDR1 as MNHNS and CDR2 as SASEGT. The CDR3 is 14 residues long. Trimming at V came to 7 bases and at J to 7 bases, leaving 10 bases not matched to a gene. CDR3 sequence reads: CASNQDRGSSGYTF. The CDR3 coding sequence is TGTGCCAGCAACCAAGACAGGGGGAGCTCTGGCTACACCTTC.

This clone was recorded a few times. The rearrangement uses TRBV7-9 and TRBJ1-1; D gene ambiguous. Germline loops: CDR1 SEHNR, CDR2 FQNEAQ (reference sequence). CDR3 length: 13 amino acids. V was clipped by 1 base and J by 3 bases, with 6 bases between them. The CDR3, as DNA: TGTGCCAGCAGCTTAGAGAGTGACACTGAAGCTTTCTTT. Protein product: CASSLESDTEAFF.

The chain is built from TRBV29-1 and TRBJ1-1; TRBD1 is a possible D gene (6 bases). Germline lookup yields CDR1 SQVTM and CDR2 ANQGSEA. CDR3 length: 11 amino acids. Between the trimmed V and J ends, which lost 5 bases and 4 bases, there was a span of 8 bases. The CDR3 sequence: CSVLGATEAFF. In nucleotides, the CDR3 is TGCAGCGTTTTGGGGGCCACTGAAGCTTTCTTT.

The CDR3 nucleotides are TGTGCCAGCACCCCGGAATTATTAAGCAATCAGCCCCAGCATTTT. The encoded protein is CASTPELLSNQPQHF. The chain uses TRBV28 and TRBJ1-5; D gene uncertain. Trimming cost V 7 bases and J 1 base, with 14 bases left between them. The CDR3 spans 15 residues. CDR1 is MDHEN, CDR2 SYDVKM, per germline. Combining the CDR3 with reference TRBV28 and TRBJ1-5 gives the whole variable domain DVKVTQSSRYLVKRTGEKVFLECVQDMDHENMFWYRQDPGLGLRLIYFSYDVKMKEKGDIPEGYSVSREKKERFSLILESASTNQTSMYLCASTPELLSNQPQHFGDGTRLSIL.

This clone was detected once. This chain connects TRBV7-9 to TRBJ1-5; 8 bases line up with TRBD1. The V gene's germline CDR1 is SEHNR and CDR2 FQNEAQ (reference sequence). V lost 3 bases and J lost 6; bases outside the gene matches: 4. The CDR3 covers 14 residues. Here the CDR3 DNA reads TGTGCCAGCAGCTTCGACAGGGGACGTCAGCCCCAGCATTTT. It yields the protein CASSFDRGRQPQHF.

J is TRBJ2-7 and V is TRBV7-9; the match to TRBD1 covers 7 bases. The CDR3 is 13 amino acids. J lost 7 bases, V lost 1 base, and 4 bases had no gene match. Germline-derived CDR1 and CDR2 are SEHNR and FQNEAQ (reference sequence). The CDR3 bases are TGTGCCAGCAGCTTAGGCGGACAGGCAGAGCAGTACTTC. This sequence encodes CASSLGGQAEQYF.

The chain links TRBV15 to TRBJ2-2; 8 bases fit TRBD1. The trim removed 3 bases at V and 6 bases at J, leaving 9 bases unmatched. Germline V gene data show CDR1 as LNHNV and CDR2 as YYDKDF (reference sequence). CDR3 size: 16 residues. The CDR3 coding sequence is TGTGCCACCAGCAGGGGAAGACAGGGGAGAGCCGGGGAGCTGTTTTTT. Translating gives CATSRGRQGRAGELFF. The full variable domain, its missing parts supplied by reference TRBV15 and TRBJ2-2, is DAMVIQNPRYQVTQFGKPVTLSCSQTLNHNVMYWYQQKSSQAPKLLFHYYDKDFNNEADTPDNFQSRRPNTSFCFLDIRSPGLGDTAMYLCATSRGRQGRAGELFFGEGSRLTVL.

The chain has TRBV5-6 and TRBJ2-1, with D perhaps matching TRBD1 (5 bases). There are 14 residues in the CDR3. Between the trimmed V and J ends, which lost 4 bases and 2 bases, there was a span of 10 bases. Per germline, CDR1 SGHDT and CDR2 YYEEEE. The CDR3 loop is CASSPQGTYNEQFF. DNA of the CDR3: TGTGCCAGCAGCCCGCAGGGAACCTACAATGAGCAGTTCTTC.